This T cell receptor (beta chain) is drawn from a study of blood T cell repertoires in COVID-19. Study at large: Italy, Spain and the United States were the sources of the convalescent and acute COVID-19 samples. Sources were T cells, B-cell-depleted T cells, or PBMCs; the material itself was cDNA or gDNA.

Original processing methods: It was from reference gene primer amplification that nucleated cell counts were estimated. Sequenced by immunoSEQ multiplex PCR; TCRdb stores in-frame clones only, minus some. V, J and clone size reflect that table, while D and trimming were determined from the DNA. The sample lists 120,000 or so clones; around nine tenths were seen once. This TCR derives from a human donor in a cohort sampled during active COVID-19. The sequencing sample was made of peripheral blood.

CDR3 region: CSVEKAGVGETQYF. CDR3 bases: TGCAGCGTTGAAAAAGCGGGAGTCGGAGAGACCCAGTACTTC. V and J are TRBV29-1 and TRBJ2-5, with 8 bases matching TRBD2. The germline V gene has CDR1 SQVTM and CDR2 ANQGSEA. With V trimmed by 2 bases and J by 4 bases, 6 bases remained unmatched. The CDR3 extends over 14 amino acids.